The 4 T cell receptor beta chains below come from one sample, sequenced in a study of blood T cells in healthy people across ages. The authors ran a second PCR of about 6 to 11 cycles using a sample-barcoded 5' primer and a J-beta primer mix. TCRdb reprocessed the 5' RACE reads with MiXCR, giving one entry per CDR3 protein. The data hold roughly 1,100,000 distinct CDR3 sequences, with roughly a quarter observed a single time. The same specimen was also included in a second study, on T cells of mothers and their children.

Sequencing input: blood. The receptors stem from a girl aged 2 to 10 in good health.

A few counts support this clonotype. The chain recombines TRBV6-6 with TRBJ1-6; D might be TRBD1 (5 bases). The CDR3 consists of 15 residues. V was trimmed by 7 bases and J by 4 bases, leaving 14 bases between them. Germline CDR1 is MNHNY and CDR2 is SVGAGI (reference sequence). CDR3 nucleotide sequence: TGTGCCAGCAACTTAGGGGACCTTTATAATTCACCCCTCCACTTT. Its translation is CASNLGDLYNSPLHF.

J is TRBJ2-5 and V is TRBV27; TRBD1 matches at 9 bases. Germline lookup yields CDR1 MNHEY and CDR2 SMNVEV (reference sequence). The junction had 8 bases not matched to a gene; V was cut back by 6 bases and J by 3 bases. The CDR3 runs 15 residues. CDR3 sequence reads: CASRYRDRDKETQYF. The CDR3 DNA reads as TGTGCCAGCAGATACCGGGACAGGGATAAAGAGACCCAGTACTTC.

This clonotype was seen only a few times. The rearrangement uses TRBV29-1 and TRBJ2-5; D is possibly TRBD2 (5 bases). V was shortened by 4 bases and J by 5 bases, with 17 bases between the two germline ends. Germline CDR1 and CDR2: SQVTM and ANQGSEA. This CDR3 contains 14 residues. This CDR3 is CSVVPRGLGETQYF. The CDR3 DNA follows: TGCAGCGTTGTACCTCGGGGATTAGGGGAGACCCAGTACTTC.

The genes are TRBV29-1 and TRBJ1-1; TRBD1 matches 7 bases. CDR3 length: 13 amino acids. Germline V lookup: CDR1 SQVTM, CDR2 ANQGSEA. Trimming removed 4 bases from V and 4 bases from J; junction bases left unmatched: 6. CDR3 sequence reads: CSVARDRRTEAFF. CDR3 bases: TGCAGCGTTGCTAGGGACAGACGCACTGAAGCTTTCTTT.